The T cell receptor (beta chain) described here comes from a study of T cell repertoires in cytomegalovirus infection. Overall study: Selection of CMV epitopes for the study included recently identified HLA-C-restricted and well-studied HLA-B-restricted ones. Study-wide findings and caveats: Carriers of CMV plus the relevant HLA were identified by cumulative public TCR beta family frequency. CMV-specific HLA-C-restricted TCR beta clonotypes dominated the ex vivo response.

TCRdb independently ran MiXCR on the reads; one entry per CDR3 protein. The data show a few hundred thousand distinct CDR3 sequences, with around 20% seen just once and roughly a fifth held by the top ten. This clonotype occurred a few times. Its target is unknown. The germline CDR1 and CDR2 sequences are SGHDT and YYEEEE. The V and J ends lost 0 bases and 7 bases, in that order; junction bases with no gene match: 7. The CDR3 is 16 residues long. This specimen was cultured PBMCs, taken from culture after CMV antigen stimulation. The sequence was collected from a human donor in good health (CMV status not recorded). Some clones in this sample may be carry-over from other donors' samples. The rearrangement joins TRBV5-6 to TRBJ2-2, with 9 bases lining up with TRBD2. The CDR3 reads CASSLALAGQGGELFF. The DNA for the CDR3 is TGTGCCAGCAGCTTGGCCCTAGCGGGACAAGGCGGGGAGCTGTTTTTT.